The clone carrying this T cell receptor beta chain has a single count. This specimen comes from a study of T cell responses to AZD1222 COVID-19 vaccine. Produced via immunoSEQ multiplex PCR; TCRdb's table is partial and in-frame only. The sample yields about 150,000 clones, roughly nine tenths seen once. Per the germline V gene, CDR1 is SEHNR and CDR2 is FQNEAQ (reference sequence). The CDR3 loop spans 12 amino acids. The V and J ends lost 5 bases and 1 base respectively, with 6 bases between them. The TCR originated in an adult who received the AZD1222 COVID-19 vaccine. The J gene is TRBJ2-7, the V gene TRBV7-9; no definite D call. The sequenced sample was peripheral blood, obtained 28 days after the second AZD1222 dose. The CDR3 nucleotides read TGTGCCAGCAGCCCCACATCCTACGAGCAGTACTTC. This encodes CASSPTSYEQYF.